Included here is one T cell receptor (beta chain) sequence, with context. Germline loops: CDR1 GTSNPN, CDR2 SVGIG (reference sequence). V lost 0 bases and J lost 9, with 15 bases in between. CDR3 size: 15 residues. This entry comes from a study of T cell responses to AZD1222 COVID-19 vaccine. The protocol was immunoSEQ multiplex PCR, while the TCRdb copy is restricted to in-frame clones and leaves out a portion. This sample carries some 280,000 clones, 90% to 95% of them seen once, and the ten largest clones take roughly 0.6%. Material: peripheral blood, obtained 28 days after the second AZD1222 dose. The receptor's source is an adult who received the AZD1222 COVID-19 vaccine. The chain uses TRBV30 and TRBJ1-6; D is ambiguous. CDR3 bases: TGTGCCTGGAGTGTACCGGACCAGAGACGTTCACCCCTCCACTTT. Encoded protein: CAWSVPDQRRSPLHF.